This T cell receptor (beta chain) came from a study of cytomegalovirus exposure and HLA in healthy donors. Study-level results: It was likely that a cluster of highly shared sequence variants was a sequencing artifact.

The CDR3 is 14 residues long. The junction had 4 bases not matched to a gene; V was cut back by 4 bases and J by 4 bases. From germline, CDR1 is SGHRS and CDR2 YFSETQ. It was with 60 Vbeta and 13 Jbeta primers that the PCR ran. Some clones are missing from TCRdb's copy, which holds only in-frame ones; the method was immunoSEQ multiplex PCR. This table holds some 130,000 clones, around 80% found once. A note on this clone: What it binds is not known.

The J gene is TRBJ1-3, the V gene TRBV5-1; 8 bases align to TRBD1. The TCR originated in a human donor in good health. The sample consisted of PBMCs. This CDR3 is CASSPGQGGNTIYF. The DNA of the CDR3 is TGCGCCAGCAGCCCAGGACAGGGCGGAAACACCATATATTTT.